This T cell receptor beta chain was captured in a study of blood T cell repertoires in COVID-19. CDR1 and CDR2 (germline): LNHNV, YYDKDF (reference sequence). Trimming took off 0 bases at V and 4 bases at J, with 19 bases between the two ends. The CDR3 length is 19 residues. Per the study methods: Amplifying reference gene primers gave estimates of nucleated cell counts. Repertoires were generated with immunoSEQ multiplex PCR, while TCRdb's copy carries only in-frame clones and drops some. V, J and clone size were drawn from that table, and D and trimming were deduced from the DNA. This sample carries about 190,000 clones, roughly four fifths of them seen once, and the ten largest clones take approximately 6.5%.

The J gene is TRBJ1-6, the V gene TRBV15; possible D gene TRBD1, 6 bases. The TCR was taken from a woman aged 40 to 50 with acute or convalescent COVID-19. Sequencing input: peripheral blood. The CDR3 spells CATSRDTGRSQGYNSPLHF. In DNA form, the CDR3 reads TGTGCCACCAGCAGAGATACGGGCCGCTCGCAGGGGTATAATTCACCCCTCCACTTT.